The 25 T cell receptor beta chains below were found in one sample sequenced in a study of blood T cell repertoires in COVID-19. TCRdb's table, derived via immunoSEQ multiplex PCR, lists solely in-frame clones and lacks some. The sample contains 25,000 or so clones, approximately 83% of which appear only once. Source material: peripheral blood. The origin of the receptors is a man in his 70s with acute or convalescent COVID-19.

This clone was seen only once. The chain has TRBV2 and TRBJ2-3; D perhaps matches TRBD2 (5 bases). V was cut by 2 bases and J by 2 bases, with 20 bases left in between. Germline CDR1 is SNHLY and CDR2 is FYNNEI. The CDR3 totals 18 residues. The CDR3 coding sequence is TGTGCCAGCAGTGAATCTAAGGGAGATATTGGGTCCACAGATACGCAGTATTTT. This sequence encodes CASSESKGDIGSTDTQYF. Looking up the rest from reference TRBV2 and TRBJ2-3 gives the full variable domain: EPEVTQTPSHQVTQMGQEVILRCVPISNHLYFYWYRQILGQKVEFLVSFYNNEISEKSEIFDDQFSVERPDGSNFTLKIRSTKLEDSAMYFCASSESKGDIGSTDTQYFGPGTRLTVL.

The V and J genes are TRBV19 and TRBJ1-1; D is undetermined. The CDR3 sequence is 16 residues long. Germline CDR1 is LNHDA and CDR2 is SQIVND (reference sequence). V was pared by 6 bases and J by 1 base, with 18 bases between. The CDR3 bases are TGTGCCAGTAGATCGAGAGAGGGTTCGGGGAACACTGAAGCTTTCTTT. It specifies CASRSREGSGNTEAFF.

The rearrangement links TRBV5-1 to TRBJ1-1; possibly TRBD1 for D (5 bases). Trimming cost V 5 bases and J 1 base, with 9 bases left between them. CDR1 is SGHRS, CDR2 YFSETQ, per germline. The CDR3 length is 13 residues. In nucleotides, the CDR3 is TGCGCCAGCAGAGGGGCGGAGAACACTGAAGCTTTCTTT. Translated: CASRGAENTEAFF. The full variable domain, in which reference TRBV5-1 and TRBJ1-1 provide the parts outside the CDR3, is KAGVTQTPRYLIKTRGQQVTLSCSPISGHRSVSWYQQTPGQGLQFLFEYFSETQRNKGNFPGRFSGRQFSNSRSEMNVSTLELGDSALYLCASRGAENTEAFFGQGTRLTVV.

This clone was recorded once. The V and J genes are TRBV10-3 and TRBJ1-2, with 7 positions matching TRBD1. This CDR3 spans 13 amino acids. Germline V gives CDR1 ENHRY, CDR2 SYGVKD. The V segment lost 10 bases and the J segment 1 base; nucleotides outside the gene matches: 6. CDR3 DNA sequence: TGTGCCACTTCAGGGGGTCTTAACTATGGCTACACCTTC. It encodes CATSGGLNYGYTF.

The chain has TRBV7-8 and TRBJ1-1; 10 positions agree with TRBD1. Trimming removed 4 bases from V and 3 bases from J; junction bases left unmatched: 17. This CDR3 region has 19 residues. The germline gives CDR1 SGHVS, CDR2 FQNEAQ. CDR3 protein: CASSSVLGDRGAADTEAFF. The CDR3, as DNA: TGTGCCAGCAGCTCCGTTTTGGGGGACAGGGGCGCGGCGGACACTGAAGCTTTCTTT.

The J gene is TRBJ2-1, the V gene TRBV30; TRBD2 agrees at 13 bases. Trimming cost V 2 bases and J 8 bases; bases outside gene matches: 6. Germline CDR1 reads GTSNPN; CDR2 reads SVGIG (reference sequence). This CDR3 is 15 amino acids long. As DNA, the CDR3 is TGTGCCTGGAGTTTCACTAGCGGGGGGGCTGATGAGCAGTTCTTC. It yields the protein CAWSFTSGGADEQFF.

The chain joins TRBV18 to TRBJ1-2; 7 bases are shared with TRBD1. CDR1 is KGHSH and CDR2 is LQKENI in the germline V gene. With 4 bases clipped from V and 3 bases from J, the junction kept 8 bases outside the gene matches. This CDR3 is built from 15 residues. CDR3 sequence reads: CASSRNRDSDYGYTF. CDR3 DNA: TGTGCCAGCTCACGCAACCGGGACAGCGACTATGGCTACACCTTC.

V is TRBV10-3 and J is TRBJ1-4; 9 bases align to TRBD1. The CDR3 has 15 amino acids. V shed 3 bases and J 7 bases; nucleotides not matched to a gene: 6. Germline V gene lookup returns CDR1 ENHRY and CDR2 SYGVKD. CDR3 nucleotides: TGTGCCATCAGTGATCCGGGACAGGGAGCTGAAAAACTGTTTTTT. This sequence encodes CAISDPGQGAEKLFF.

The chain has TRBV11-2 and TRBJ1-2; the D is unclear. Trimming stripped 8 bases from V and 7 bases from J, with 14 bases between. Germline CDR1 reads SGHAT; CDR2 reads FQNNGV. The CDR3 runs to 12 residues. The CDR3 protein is CASSEGRVGYTF. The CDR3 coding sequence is TGTGCCAGCTCTGAGGGTAGGGTTGGCTACACCTTC.

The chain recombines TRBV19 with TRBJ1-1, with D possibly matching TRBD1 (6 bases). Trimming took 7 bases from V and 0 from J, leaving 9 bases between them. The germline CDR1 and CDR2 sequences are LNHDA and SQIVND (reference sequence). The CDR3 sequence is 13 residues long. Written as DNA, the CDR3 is TGTGCCAGTAAGGACAGATTGAACACTGAAGCTTTCTTT. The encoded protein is CASKDRLNTEAFF.

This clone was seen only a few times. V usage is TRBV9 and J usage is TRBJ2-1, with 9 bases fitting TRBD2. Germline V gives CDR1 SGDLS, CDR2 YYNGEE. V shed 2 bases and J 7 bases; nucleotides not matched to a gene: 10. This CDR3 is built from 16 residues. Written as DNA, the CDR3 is TGTGCCAGCAGCGTCTTAGCGGGGGAGCATACTAATGAGCAGTTCTTC. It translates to CASSVLAGEHTNEQFF.

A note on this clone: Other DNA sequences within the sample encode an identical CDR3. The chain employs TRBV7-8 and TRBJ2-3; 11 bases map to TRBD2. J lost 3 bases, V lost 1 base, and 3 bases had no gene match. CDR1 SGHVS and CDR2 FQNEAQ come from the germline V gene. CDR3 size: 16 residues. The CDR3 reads CASSLVSGGATDTQYF. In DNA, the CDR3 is TGTGCCAGCAGCTTAGTTAGCGGGGGGGCAACAGATACGCAGTATTTT.

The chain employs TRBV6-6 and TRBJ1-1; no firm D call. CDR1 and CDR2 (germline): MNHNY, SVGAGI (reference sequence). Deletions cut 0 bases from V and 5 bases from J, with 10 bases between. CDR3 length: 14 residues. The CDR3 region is CASSYSAVRTEAFF. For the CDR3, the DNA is TGTGCCAGCAGTTACTCGGCGGTACGAACTGAAGCTTTCTTT.

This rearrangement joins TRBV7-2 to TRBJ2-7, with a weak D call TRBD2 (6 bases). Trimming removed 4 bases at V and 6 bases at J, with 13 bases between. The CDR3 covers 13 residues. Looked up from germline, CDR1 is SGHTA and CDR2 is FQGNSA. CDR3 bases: TGTGCCAGCAGCTGGCGGCGGCGGGGCGAGCAGTACTTC. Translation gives CASSWRRRGEQYF.

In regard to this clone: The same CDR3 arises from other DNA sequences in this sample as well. The DNA for the CDR3 is TGTGCCACCCAGGGAAGCAATCAGCCCCAGCATTTT. It encodes CATQGSNQPQHF. The genes are TRBV24-1 and TRBJ1-5; maybe TRBD1 (5 bases). Germline CDR1 KGHDR, CDR2 SFDVKD. The CDR3 is 12 residues long. V was clipped by 9 bases and J by 1 base, with 6 bases between them.

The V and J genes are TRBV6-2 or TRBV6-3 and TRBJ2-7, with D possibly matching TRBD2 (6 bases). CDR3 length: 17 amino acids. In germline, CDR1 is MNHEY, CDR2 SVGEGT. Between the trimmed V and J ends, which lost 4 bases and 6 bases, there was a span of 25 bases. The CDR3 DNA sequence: TGTGCCAGCAGTTCCGACCCCGATTCAGCTGCTAGCGCCGAGCAGTACTTC. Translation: CASSSDPDSAASAEQYF.

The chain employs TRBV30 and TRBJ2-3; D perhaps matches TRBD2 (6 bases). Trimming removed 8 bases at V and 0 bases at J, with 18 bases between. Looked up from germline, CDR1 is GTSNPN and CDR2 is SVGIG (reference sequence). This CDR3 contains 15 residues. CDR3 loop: CAGNSGYPSTDTQYF. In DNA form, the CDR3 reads TGTGCCGGCAATAGCGGTTATCCTAGCACAGATACGCAGTATTTT.

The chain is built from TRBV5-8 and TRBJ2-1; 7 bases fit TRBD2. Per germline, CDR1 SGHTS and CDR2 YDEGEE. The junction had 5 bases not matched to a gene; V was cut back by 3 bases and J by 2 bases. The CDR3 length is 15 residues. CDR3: CASSSRGSTYNEQFF. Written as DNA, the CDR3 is TGTGCCAGCAGCTCCCGCGGGAGTACCTACAATGAGCAGTTCTTC.

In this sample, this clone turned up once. CDR3 DNA: TGCAGTGCCAGTGGGAGGGGCCCCTCGGGGGTTGATTCACCCCTCCACTTT. It is translated as CSASGRGPSGVDSPLHF. The chain recombines TRBV20-1 with TRBJ1-6; D possibly corresponds to TRBD1 (5 bases). Trimming removed 6 bases from V and 8 bases from J, with 26 bases in between. The CDR3 loop spans 17 amino acids. Germline V gene data show CDR1 as DFQATT and CDR2 as SNEGSKA (reference sequence).

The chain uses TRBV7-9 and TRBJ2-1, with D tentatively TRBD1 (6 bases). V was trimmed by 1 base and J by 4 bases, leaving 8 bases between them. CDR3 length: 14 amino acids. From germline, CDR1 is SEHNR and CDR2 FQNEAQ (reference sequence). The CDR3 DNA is TGTGCCAGCAGCTTAGGGGACACTTACAATGAGCAGTTCTTC. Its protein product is CASSLGDTYNEQFF.

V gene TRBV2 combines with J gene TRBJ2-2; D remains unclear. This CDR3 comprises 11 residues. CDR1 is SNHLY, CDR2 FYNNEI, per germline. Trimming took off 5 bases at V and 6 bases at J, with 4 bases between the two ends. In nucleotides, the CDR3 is TGTGCCAGCAGTCTGTCCGGGGAGCTGTTTTTT. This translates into CASSLSGELFF.

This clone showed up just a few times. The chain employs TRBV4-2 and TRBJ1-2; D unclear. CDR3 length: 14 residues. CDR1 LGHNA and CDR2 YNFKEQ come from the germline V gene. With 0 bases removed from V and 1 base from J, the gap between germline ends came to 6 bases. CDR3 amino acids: CASSQENSNYGYTF. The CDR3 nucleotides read TGTGCCAGCAGCCAAGAGAACAGTAACTATGGCTACACCTTC.

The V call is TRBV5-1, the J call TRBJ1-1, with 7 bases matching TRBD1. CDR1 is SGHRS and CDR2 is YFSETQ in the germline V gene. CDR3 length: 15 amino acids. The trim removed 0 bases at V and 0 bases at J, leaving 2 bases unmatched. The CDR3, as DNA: TGCGCCAGCAGCTTGGCGGGACAGCTGAACACTGAAGCTTTCTTT. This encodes CASSLAGQLNTEAFF. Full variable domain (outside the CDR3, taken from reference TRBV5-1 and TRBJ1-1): KAGVTQTPRYLIKTRGQQVTLSCSPISGHRSVSWYQQTPGQGLQFLFEYFSETQRNKGNFPGRFSGRQFSNSRSEMNVSTLELGDSALYLCASSLAGQLNTEAFFGQGTRLTVV.

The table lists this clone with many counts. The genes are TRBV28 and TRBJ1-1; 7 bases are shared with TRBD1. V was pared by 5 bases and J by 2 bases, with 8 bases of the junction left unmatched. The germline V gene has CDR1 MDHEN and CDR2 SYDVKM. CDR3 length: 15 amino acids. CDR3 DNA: TGTGCCAGCAGTGGGAGACAGGGTTTAAACACTGAAGCTTTCTTT. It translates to CASSGRQGLNTEAFF.

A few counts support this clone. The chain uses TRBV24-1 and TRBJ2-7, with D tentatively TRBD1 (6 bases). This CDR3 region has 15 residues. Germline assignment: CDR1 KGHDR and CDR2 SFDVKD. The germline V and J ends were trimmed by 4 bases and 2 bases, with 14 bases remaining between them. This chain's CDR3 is CATSEAGDRPYEQYF. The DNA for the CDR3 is TGTGCCACCAGTGAGGCAGGGGATCGCCCCTACGAGCAGTACTTC.